What follows describes a single T cell receptor beta chain. These data originate in a study of T cell responses to AZD1222 COVID-19 vaccine. Sequencing was performed with immunoSEQ multiplex PCR; in TCRdb, only in-frame clones are kept and a portion is missing. The sample lists under 200,000 clones; 90% were seen once. This CDR3 is built from 14 residues. V shed 5 bases and J 0 bases; nucleotides not matched to a gene: 4. From germline, CDR1 is SGHTA and CDR2 FQGTGA. The material was peripheral blood, obtained on day 0 of AZD1222 vaccination. The rearrangement links TRBV7-3 to TRBJ2-7, with 7 bases that match TRBD1. The receptor was derived from an adult in good health. The CDR3 spells CASSRQGDSYEQYF. The CDR3 DNA reads as TGTGCCAGCAGCCGACAGGGAGACTCCTACGAGCAGTACTTC.